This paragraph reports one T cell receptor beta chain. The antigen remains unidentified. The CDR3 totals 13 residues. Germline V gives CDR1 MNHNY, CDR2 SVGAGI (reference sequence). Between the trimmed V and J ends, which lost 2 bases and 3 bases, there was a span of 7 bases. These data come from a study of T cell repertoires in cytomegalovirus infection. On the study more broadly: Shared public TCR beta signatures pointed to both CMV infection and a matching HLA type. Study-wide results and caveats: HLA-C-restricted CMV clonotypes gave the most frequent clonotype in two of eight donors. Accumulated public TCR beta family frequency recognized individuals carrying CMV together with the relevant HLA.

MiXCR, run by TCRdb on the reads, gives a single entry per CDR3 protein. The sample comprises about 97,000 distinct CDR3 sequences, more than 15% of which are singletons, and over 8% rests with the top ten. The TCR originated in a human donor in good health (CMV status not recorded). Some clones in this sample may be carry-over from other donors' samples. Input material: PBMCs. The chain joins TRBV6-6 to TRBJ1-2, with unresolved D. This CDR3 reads CASSYVDYYGYTF. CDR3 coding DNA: TGTGCCAGCAGTTACGTTGACTACTATGGCTACACCTTC.